The 17 T cell receptor beta chains below all came from one sample that was sequenced in a study of blood T cell repertoires in COVID-19. TCRdb's copy holds only in-frame clones and misses some; the assay was immunoSEQ multiplex PCR. The sample includes roughly 180,000 clones, roughly 80% of them seen just once. Sequenced sample: peripheral blood. The receptors were gathered from a woman aged 25-40 years with acute or convalescent COVID-19.

The V gene is TRBV27, the J gene TRBJ1-2; 9 bases match TRBD1. CDR3 size: 15 residues. The ends lost 5 bases at V and 7 bases at J; junction bases unmatched: 11. CDR1 is MNHEY and CDR2 is SMNVEV in the germline V gene (reference sequence). The CDR3 loop reads CASSPPDRGISGYTF. The CDR3 nucleotides read TGTGCCAGCAGTCCCCCAGACAGGGGGATTTCTGGCTACACCTTC.

The chain has TRBV4-2 and TRBJ1-2; D is perhaps TRBD1 (6 bases). The CDR3 length is 14 residues. Trimming took 1 base from V and 4 from J, leaving 10 bases between them. Germline CDR1 and CDR2: LGHNA and YNFKEQ. Written as DNA, the CDR3 is TGTGCCAGCAGCCAAGTGAGGGACACCTATGGCTACACCTTC. Its protein is CASSQVRDTYGYTF.

The rearrangement uses TRBV5-1 and TRBJ1-2, with 7 bases aligning to TRBD1. J gave up 4 bases and V 4 bases, and 7 bases lay outside the gene matches. The V gene's germline CDR1 is SGHRS and CDR2 YFSETQ. The CDR3 sequence is 14 residues long. CDR3 DNA sequence: TGCGCCAGCAGCAGTGGACAGGTTACCTATGGCTACACCTTC. Residues: CASSSGQVTYGYTF.

The chain uses TRBV4-3 and TRBJ2-2; D not certain. V gave up 0 bases and J gave up 0 bases, with 11 bases separating them. The CDR3 spans 17 residues. Germline CDR1 LGHNA, CDR2 YSLEER. CDR3 in DNA: TGCGCCAGCAGCCAAGAGAGGTCCTATCCGAACACCGGGGAGCTGTTTTTT. Translated, it gives CASSQERSYPNTGELFF.

The chain couples TRBV28 to TRBJ1-1; D perhaps matches TRBD1 (6 bases). Deletions cut 3 bases from V and 6 bases from J, with 14 bases between. Germline V gives CDR1 MDHEN, CDR2 SYDVKM. The CDR3 covers 14 residues. CDR3 residues: CASSFGGQSPEAFF. CDR3 nucleotide sequence: TGTGCCAGCAGTTTCGGGGGGCAGTCCCCTGAAGCTTTCTTT.

The gene calls are TRBV7-2 and TRBJ2-1; 8 nucleotides agree with TRBD2. Germline values: CDR1 SGHTA, CDR2 FQGNSA. The trim removed 3 bases at V and 6 bases at J, leaving 7 bases unmatched. The CDR3 loop spans 15 amino acids. The CDR3 region is CASSFVAGGGNEQFF. The CDR3 DNA sequence: TGTGCCAGCAGCTTCGTGGCGGGAGGTGGCAATGAGCAGTTCTTC.

This clone was seen a handful of times. The chain has TRBV4-2 and TRBJ1-5; no definite D call. CDR1 LGHNA and CDR2 YNFKEQ come from the germline V gene. This CDR3 comprises 15 residues. V lost 3 bases and J 0 bases, leaving 9 bases between the germline ends. The CDR3 loop reads CASSQWTDSNQPQHF. In nucleotides, the CDR3 is TGTGCCAGCAGCCAGTGGACTGATAGCAATCAGCCCCAGCATTTT.

The chain uses TRBV14 and TRBJ1-2; D gene uncertain. V was trimmed by 4 bases and J by 4 bases, leaving 10 bases between them. In germline, CDR1 is SGHDN, CDR2 FVKESK. The CDR3 runs 13 residues. The CDR3 here is CASSPPGGYGYTF. The CDR3 DNA reads as TGTGCCAGCAGCCCCCCGGGAGGCTATGGCTACACCTTC. The entire variable domain, with the rest obtained from reference TRBV14 and TRBJ1-2, is as follows: EAGVTQFPSHSVIEKGQTVTLRCDPISGHDNLYWYRRVMGKEIKFLLHFVKESKQDESGMPNNRFLAERTGGTYSTLKVQPAELEDSGVYFCASSPPGGYGYTFGSGTRLTVV.

The chain couples TRBV9 to TRBJ2-2; 12 bases line up with TRBD2. The V segment lost 4 bases and the J segment 4 bases; nucleotides outside the gene matches: 5. This CDR3 spans 16 amino acids. CDR1 SGDLS and CDR2 YYNGEE come from the germline V gene. This chain's CDR3 is CASSPLAGGLTGELFF. CDR3 bases: TGTGCCAGCAGCCCCCTAGCGGGGGGGCTCACCGGGGAGCTGTTTTTT.

This rearrangement joins TRBV24-1 to TRBJ2-5; D gene unclear. Trimming left V 5 bases short and J 0 bases short, with 6 bases between. The CDR3 spans 13 residues. The germline CDR1 and CDR2 sequences are KGHDR and SFDVKD. The CDR3 region is CATSGQNQETQYF. CDR3 in DNA: TGTGCCACCAGTGGGCAGAACCAAGAGACCCAGTACTTC.

V gene TRBV19 combines with J gene TRBJ2-5; D not resolved. Germline CDR1 reads LNHDA; CDR2 reads SQIVND (reference sequence). This CDR3 is 13 amino acids long. V was trimmed by 7 bases and J by 5 bases, leaving 14 bases between them. CDR3 residues: CASTISPGETQYF. CDR3 nucleotides: TGTGCCAGTACCATCTCCCCCGGGGAGACCCAGTACTTC.

The V and J genes are TRBV27 and TRBJ2-3; D possibly corresponds to TRBD2 (5 bases). Germline CDR1 is MNHEY and CDR2 is SMNVEV (reference sequence). The CDR3 is 13 amino acids. V was cut by 7 bases and J by 14 bases, with 22 bases left in between. The CDR3: CASTTAGEGRRYF. CDR3 nucleotide sequence: TGTGCCAGCACCACCGCGGGCGAGGGCCGCAGGTATTTT.

V usage is TRBV19 and J usage is TRBJ2-1, with 9 bases lining up with TRBD1. CDR3 length: 18 residues. CDR1 is LNHDA, CDR2 SQIVND, per germline (reference sequence). V shed 10 bases, J shed 3 bases, and the junction held 19 bases outside the gene matches. In nucleotides, the CDR3 is TGTGCCACCAGTATAGATCCCGGGACAGGGAATATCTACAATGAGCAGTTCTTC. Amino acid sequence: CATSIDPGTGNIYNEQFF.

This chain joins TRBV27 and TRBJ2-1; 8 bases fit TRBD1. The CDR3 is 15 residues long. The J segment lost 0 bases and the V segment lost 5 bases, leaving 3 bases of the junction unmatched. CDR1 and CDR2 from the germline V gene are MNHEY and SMNVEV (reference sequence). The CDR3: CASSRDRSSYNEQFF. The CDR3 DNA follows: TGTGCCAGCAGTCGGGACAGGAGCTCCTACAATGAGCAGTTCTTC.

The V and J genes are TRBV10-2 and TRBJ1-6; tentatively, D is TRBD1 (6 bases). CDR1 and CDR2 (germline): WSHSY, SAAADI. Between the trimmed V and J ends, which lost 0 bases and 9 bases, there was a span of 9 bases. This CDR3 spans 14 amino acids. As DNA, the CDR3 is TGCGCCAGCAGTGAGTCGGGGGCCTCTTCACCCCTCCACTTT. Translation: CASSESGASSPLHF.

The rearrangement joins TRBV5-5 to TRBJ1-2; 8 nucleotides match TRBD1. Trimming removed 0 bases from V and 3 bases from J; junction bases left unmatched: 4. The CDR3 runs to 15 residues. Germline assignment: CDR1 SGHKS and CDR2 YYEKEE (reference sequence). The CDR3 nucleotides are TGTGCCAGCAGCTTGGCGACAGGGGACCACTATGGCTACACCTTC. As protein: CASSLATGDHYGYTF. The variable domain in full, with the rest retrieved from reference TRBV5-5 and TRBJ1-2, is DAGVTQSPTHLIKTRGQQVTLRCSPISGHKSVSWYQQVLGQGPQFIFQYYEKEERGRGNFPDRFSARQFPNYSSELNVNALLLGDSALYLCASSLATGDHYGYTFGSGTRLTVV.

This chain links TRBV5-6 with TRBJ1-2; maybe TRBD1 (6 bases). The germline V gene has CDR1 SGHDT and CDR2 YYEEEE. The CDR3 length is 12 residues. V lost 6 bases and J 7 bases, leaving 13 bases between the germline ends. CDR3 in amino acids: CASTRGGFGYTF. The CDR3 DNA reads as TGTGCCAGCACCCGAGGGGGTTTTGGCTACACCTTC.